This entry is about one TCR beta chain. These data belong to a study of control samples from healthy donors and cancer patients. Sequencing used immunoSEQ multiplex PCR; TCRdb keeps in-frame clones, though not all of them. The sample holds some 100,000 clones, roughly three quarters seen once. The sequencing sample was made of blood. The sequence was collected from a woman between 25 and 40 years old in good health.

The CDR3 coding sequence is TGTGCCAGCAGTAACACCGATTACAATGAGCAGTTCTTC. Translation gives CASSNTDYNEQFF. The J gene is TRBJ2-1, the V gene TRBV6-2 or TRBV6-3, with D hard to call. Germline values: CDR1 MNHEY, CDR2 SVGEGT. There are 13 residues in the CDR3. Trimming shortened V by 5 bases and J by 4 bases, and 9 bases separated the two germline ends.